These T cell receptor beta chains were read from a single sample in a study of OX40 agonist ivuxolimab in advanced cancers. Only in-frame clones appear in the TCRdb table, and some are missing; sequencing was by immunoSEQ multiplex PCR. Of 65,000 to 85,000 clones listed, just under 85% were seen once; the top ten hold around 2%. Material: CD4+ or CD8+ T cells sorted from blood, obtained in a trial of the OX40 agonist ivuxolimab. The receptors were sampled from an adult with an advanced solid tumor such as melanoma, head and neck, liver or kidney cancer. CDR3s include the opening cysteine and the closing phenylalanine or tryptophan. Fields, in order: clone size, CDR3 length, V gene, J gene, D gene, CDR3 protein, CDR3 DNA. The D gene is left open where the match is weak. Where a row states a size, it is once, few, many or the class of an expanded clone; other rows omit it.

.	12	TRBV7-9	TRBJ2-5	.	CASSLAGQIQYF	TGTGCCAGCAGCTTAGCTGGGCAGATCCAGTACTTC
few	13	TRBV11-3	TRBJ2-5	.	CASSPGGEETQYF	TGTGCCAGCAGCCCTGGAGGGGAAGAGACCCAGTACTTC
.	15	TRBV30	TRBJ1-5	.	CAWSKEAGVTQPQHF	TGTGCCTGGAGTAAGGAGGCAGGGGTGACTCAGCCCCAGCATTTT
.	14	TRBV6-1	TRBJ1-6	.	CASISTGYNSPLHF	TGTGCCAGCATATCCACAGGGTATAATTCACCCCTCCACTTT
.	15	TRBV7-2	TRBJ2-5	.	CASSISGTEQETQYF	TGTGCCAGCAGCATTTCGGGGACCGAGCAAGAGACCCAGTACTTC
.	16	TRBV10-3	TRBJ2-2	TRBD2	CAISGSSGGHTGELFF	TGTGCCATCAGTGGGTCTAGCGGGGGGCACACCGGGGAGCTGTTTTTT
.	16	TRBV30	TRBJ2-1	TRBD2	CAWSVPLAGGQNEQFF	TGTGCCTGGAGTGTACCCCTAGCGGGAGGCCAGAATGAGCAGTTCTTC
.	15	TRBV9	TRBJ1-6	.	CASSVGKAYNSPLHF	TGTGCCAGCAGCGTAGGTAAAGCCTACAATTCACCCCTCCACTTT
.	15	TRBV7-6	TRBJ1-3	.	CASSLAGDTGNTIYF	TGTGCCAGCAGCTTAGCTGGGGATACTGGAAACACCATATATTTT
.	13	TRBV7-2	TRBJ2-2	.	CASSLYQGRELFF	TGTGCCAGCAGCTTATACCAGGGCCGGGAGCTGTTTTTT